Described below is a single T cell receptor (beta chain) sequence and its context. Its cognate antigen is unknown. These data are taken from a study of cytomegalovirus exposure and HLA in healthy donors. Study observations and caveats: Confirmation was obtained in vitro that a few CMV-associated chains are specific for CMV antigens. Overall, approximately 150 TCR beta chains were annotated as cytomegalovirus-associated. Most of the TCR beta V segments (in an earlier analysis) were productive either about 90% or about 30% of the time. Presence/absence results assume similar sequencing depth per donor, which may not hold.

Trimming at V came to 0 bases and at J to 0 bases, leaving 6 bases not matched to a gene. Germline V gene sequence: CDR1 LGHNA, CDR2 YSLEER. CDR3 length equals 17 residues. The primer mix had 60 Vbeta and 13 Jbeta primers. Method: immunoSEQ multiplex PCR; TCRdb's copy keeps in-frame clones and lacks some. The profile shows approximately 150,000 clones, 82% of them singletons. V gene TRBV4-3 combines with J gene TRBJ2-3; 7 bases match TRBD2. Sequencing input: PBMCs. The receptor comes from a man aged 50 to 60 in good health and CMV-seropositive. In DNA, the CDR3 is TGCGCCAGCAGCCAAGATCCCAGCGGGATGAGCACAGATACGCAGTATTTT. It is translated as CASSQDPSGMSTDTQYF.